This entry lists 19 T cell receptor beta chains sequenced from one sample in a study of identical twins. TCRdb recomputed calls from the 5' RACE reads with MiXCR, one row per CDR3 protein. The sample holds about 470,000 distinct CDR3 sequences, more than 20% seen once. Separately, the same data were catalogued under a study of T cells expressing NK-cell markers.

Sequencing input: CD4+ T cells sorted from blood. The receptors were sampled from a woman aged 18-29 years in good health.

The rearrangement links TRBV18 to TRBJ1-1; 7 bases agree with TRBD1. The CDR3 length is 13 residues. Germline loops: CDR1 KGHSH, CDR2 LQKENI. The trim removed 6 bases at V and 3 bases at J, leaving 4 bases unmatched. The chain's CDR3 is CASSTGADTEAFF. In DNA form, the CDR3 reads TGTGCCAGCTCCACAGGGGCGGACACTGAAGCTTTCTTT.

The chain couples TRBV28 to TRBJ2-1, with 10 positions matching TRBD2. With 3 bases clipped from V and 8 bases from J, the junction kept 13 bases outside the gene matches. The V gene's germline CDR1 is MDHEN and CDR2 SYDVKM. The CDR3 extends over 17 amino acids. The CDR3: CASSFPTSGRARDEQFF. In DNA form, the CDR3 reads TGTGCCAGCAGTTTTCCGACCAGCGGGAGGGCCAGGGATGAGCAGTTCTTC.

This clonotype occurred a few times. This chain uses TRBV5-1 with TRBJ1-2; 7 positions agree with TRBD1. CDR1 and CDR2 (germline): SGHRS, YFSETQ. V lost 2 bases, J lost 4 bases, and 11 bases stayed unmatched. This CDR3 is 16 amino acids long. CDR3 amino acids: CASSFLSGGQFYGYTF. CDR3 nucleotides: TGCGCCAGCAGCTTCCTTTCTGGGGGACAGTTCTATGGCTACACCTTC.

This clonotype was observed at least ten times. The V gene is TRBV12-3 or TRBV12-4, the J gene TRBJ1-5; D is unresolved. Between the trimmed V and J ends, which lost 10 bases and 3 bases, there was a span of 13 bases. CDR3 length equals 13 residues. This chain's CDR3 is CATTTLDNQPQHF. CDR3 nucleotide sequence: TGTGCCACCACGACACTAGACAATCAGCCCCAGCATTTT.

The sample holds a few counts of this clonotype. The chain couples TRBV12-3 or TRBV12-4 to TRBJ2-7; the match to TRBD2 covers 9 bases. The CDR3 consists of 16 residues. Germline trimming cut 2 bases from V and 0 bases from J; bases unmatched to any gene: 5. The CDR3 loop reads CASSLTLAGFSYEQYF. In DNA form, the CDR3 reads TGTGCCAGCAGTTTAACTCTAGCGGGATTCTCCTACGAGCAGTACTTC.

The chain recombines TRBV6-2 or TRBV6-3 with TRBJ2-1; D possibly corresponds to TRBD2 (6 bases). The germline CDR1 and CDR2 sequences are MNHEY and SVGEGT. The CDR3 contains 16 residues. V was trimmed by 5 bases and J by 0 bases, leaving 14 bases between them. The CDR3 DNA follows: TGTGCCAGCAGTGCGTTGGGACTCAGCTCCTACAATGAGCAGTTCTTC. It translates to CASSALGLSSYNEQFF.

This clonotype was recorded a few times. V and J are TRBV7-9 and TRBJ2-4, with D possibly matching TRBD2 (6 bases). CDR1 and CDR2 from the germline V gene are SEHNR and FQNEAQ (reference sequence). The CDR3 is 16 amino acids. V dropped 4 bases and J dropped 0 bases, with 13 bases sitting between them. CDR3 sequence reads: CASSSSGLLAKNIQYF. The DNA of the CDR3 is TGTGCCAGCAGCTCCTCTGGACTACTAGCCAAAAACATTCAGTACTTC.

A few counts support this clonotype. The rearrangement joins TRBV9 to TRBJ2-3, with 7 nucleotides matching TRBD1. V gave up 4 bases and J gave up 5 bases; unmatched junction bases: 16. The CDR3 totals 17 residues. Per germline, CDR1 SGDLS and CDR2 YYNGEE. DNA for the CDR3: TGTGCCAGCAGCTCCTCCAGGGGGAGCCAAACGATAGATACGCAGTATTTT. Translating it yields CASSSSRGSQTIDTQYF.

CDR3 bases: TGCAGTGCCCAAGCGGGAACCACCTACAATGAGCAGTTCTTC. This translates into CSAQAGTTYNEQFF. The chain links TRBV20-1 to TRBJ2-1; 7 bases match TRBD2. J lost 2 bases, V lost 6 bases, and 7 bases had no gene match. The CDR3 runs to 14 residues. Germline-derived CDR1 and CDR2 are DFQATT and SNEGSKA (reference sequence).

This sequence joins TRBV27 and TRBJ2-7; possibly TRBD1 for D (6 bases). Germline V gene sequence: CDR1 MNHEY, CDR2 SMNVEV (reference sequence). Trimming removed 0 bases at V and 2 bases at J, with 8 bases between. The CDR3 consists of 14 residues. CDR3 in amino acids: CASSLSDRTYEQYF. The CDR3 nucleotides read TGTGCCAGCAGTTTATCGGACAGAACCTACGAGCAGTACTTC.

The genes are TRBV20-1 and TRBJ2-5, with D possibly TRBD2 on 5 matching bases. The CDR3 covers 13 residues. V lost 5 bases, J lost 1 base, and 11 bases lay in between. Germline CDR1 reads DFQATT; CDR2 reads SNEGSKA (reference sequence). This CDR3 reads CSAYSGAQETQYF. For the CDR3, the DNA is TGCAGTGCTTACAGCGGAGCCCAAGAGACCCAGTACTTC.

The genes are TRBV3-1 and TRBJ2-1, with D hard to call. The CDR3 contains 16 residues. V shed 1 base and J shed 1 base, with 11 bases lying between them. The germline CDR1 and CDR2 sequences are LGHDT and YNNKEL (reference sequence). DNA of the CDR3: TGTGCCAGCAGCCAAGTCGCAGGAGCTTCCTACAATGAGCAGTTCTTC. Its translation is CASSQVAGASYNEQFF.

This clonotype was recorded a few times. The gene calls are TRBV29-1 and TRBJ2-3; D could derive from TRBD1 or TRBD2 (6 bases each). Trimming shortened V by 4 bases and J by 3 bases, and 14 bases separated the two germline ends. The germline CDR1 and CDR2 sequences are SQVTM and ANQGSEA. The length of the CDR3 is 14 residues. Written as DNA, the CDR3 is TGCAGCGTTGTGGGGGGCTTGCCGACAGATACGCAGTATTTT. It encodes CSVVGGLPTDTQYF.

The sample holds a few counts of this clonotype. A junction end diverges from the germline sequence, so it may reflect a read error. V and J are TRBV7-6 and TRBJ2-7; 9 bases align to TRBD1. CDR1 and CDR2 (germline): SGHVS, FNYEAQ. The CDR3 extends over 15 amino acids. The CDR3 sequence is CASSLIEGQGYEQHF. The CDR3 DNA reads TGTGCCAGCAGCTTAATCGAGGGACAGGGCTACGAGCAGCACTTC.

The rearrangement uses TRBV10-3 and TRBJ2-1; TRBD2 matches 9 bases. There are 17 residues in the CDR3. V was clipped by 4 bases and J by 0 bases; unmatched bases: 7. The germline CDR1 and CDR2 sequences are ENHRY and SYGVKD. The CDR3 DNA is TGTGCCATCAGTGCCCTAGCGGGGTTCCGCTCCTACAATGAGCAGTTCTTC. Its protein product is CAISALAGFRSYNEQFF.

This clonotype was seen more than once but under ten times. V is TRBV10-1 and J is TRBJ2-1, with D hard to call. The CDR3 is made up of 15 amino acids. The V gene's germline CDR1 is WNHNN and CDR2 SYGVQD (reference sequence). V was cut by 0 bases and J by 1 base, with 7 bases left in between. CDR3 amino acids: CASSESWGSYNEQFF. In DNA, the CDR3 is TGCGCCAGCAGTGAGTCATGGGGATCCTACAATGAGCAGTTCTTC.

This clonotype came up a few times. CDR3 residues: CASSFETRILSEQYF. In nucleotides, the CDR3 is TGTGCCAGCAGTTTCGAGACTAGAATATTGAGCGAGCAGTACTTC. The rearrangement links TRBV12-3 or TRBV12-4 to TRBJ2-7, with D perhaps matching TRBD2 (6 bases). Trimming removed 3 bases at V and 6 bases at J, with 18 bases between. This CDR3 has 15 amino acids.

This clonotype was picked up one time. V and J are TRBV12-5 and TRBJ2-1; tentatively, D is TRBD1 (6 bases). V dropped 5 bases and J dropped 14 bases, with 19 bases sitting between them. Germline V CDR1 and CDR2: LGHNT, FRNRAP. The CDR3 length is 13 residues. The CDR3 sequence is CASGPAPGQGEFF. The DNA for the CDR3 is TGTGCTAGTGGTCCAGCCCCGGGACAAGGGGAGTTCTTC.

The V gene is TRBV9, the J gene TRBJ1-3, with D hard to call. The germline V gene encodes CDR1 SGDLS and CDR2 YYNGEE. Between the trimmed V and J ends, which lost 4 bases and 4 bases, there was a span of 9 bases. The CDR3 is made up of 13 amino acids. CDR3 sequence: CASSLGPGNTIYF. CDR3 nucleotide sequence: TGTGCCAGCAGCCTAGGACCGGGAAACACCATATATTTT.